The 9 T cell receptor beta chains below come from one sample, sequenced in a study of Ad26.COV2.S vaccination and SARS-CoV-2 variants (dated by TCRdb to about 2021). Libraries came from the immunoSEQ multiplex PCR assay. Here the immuneACCESS table is served through TCRdb, limited to in-frame sequences with V and J called. Missing clones are a known gap in these copies; in checked studies unresolved V genes cover under half, and the rest lacks a known reason. This sample lists about 250,000 clones; roughly nine tenths were detected once. 2.9% of the sample goes to the ten largest clones. The treatment or condition label of this sample denotes: 15 to 20 received Ad26.COV2.S at low or high dose, single or two shots; a few received placebo; per-sample allocation not given. For vaccine and placebo recipients, the sequenced repertoires came from samples collected on day 63 after the first injection.

This material consisted of peripheral blood, taken in a trial of Ad26.COV2.S vaccine versus placebo. The receptors derive from a person between 18 and 59 years old who received the Ad26.COV2.S COVID-19 vaccine or a placebo.

The J gene is TRBJ1-1, the V gene TRBV5-1, with D unclear. The germline gives CDR1 SGHRS, CDR2 YFSETQ. The CDR3 extends over 15 amino acids. Trimming left V 1 base short and J 6 bases short, with 16 bases between. The CDR3 protein is CASSLYSGWYSEAFF. The DNA of the CDR3 is TGCGCCAGCAGCTTGTATTCGGGGTGGTACTCTGAAGCTTTCTTT. Filled out from reference TRBV5-1 and TRBJ1-1, the complete variable domain reads KAGVTQTPRYLIKTRGQQVTLSCSPISGHRSVSWYQQTPGQGLQFLFEYFSETQRNKGNFPGRFSGRQFSNSRSEMNVSTLELGDSALYLCASSLYSGWYSEAFFGQGTRLTVV.

This chain connects TRBV29-1 to TRBJ2-6; D unresolved. Germline CDR1 SQVTM, CDR2 ANQGSEA. The CDR3 has 15 amino acids. The V end was cut by 1 base, the J end by 2 bases, with 9 bases between. CDR3 nucleotides: TGCAGCGTTGAAGCTCCTGGACCTGGGGCCAACGTCCTGACTTTC. Translation gives CSVEAPGPGANVLTF.

This clone was seen once. V gene TRBV3-1 (or the pseudogene TRBV3-2) combines with J gene TRBJ1-2; no clear D. V lost 2 bases to trimming and J lost 4 bases, with 8 bases between them. Germline V gene lookup returns CDR1 LGHDT and CDR2 YNNKEL (reference sequence). The CDR3 is made up of 13 amino acids. This CDR3 reads CASSQRQSYGYTF. For the CDR3, the DNA is TGTGCCAGCAGCCAAAGGCAGTCCTATGGCTACACCTTC.

This clone was counted a few times. V gene TRBV5-1 combines with J gene TRBJ1-6; 7 nucleotides line up with TRBD1. The CDR3 contains 16 residues. Per the germline V gene, CDR1 is SGHRS and CDR2 is YFSETQ. The V gene end was trimmed by 5 bases and the J gene end by 7 bases; junction bases not matched to a gene: 12. CDR3 protein: CASRNDQTGRNSPLHF. CDR3 DNA sequence: TGCGCCAGCAGAAACGACCAGACAGGGCGGAATTCACCCCTCCACTTT.

V gene TRBV18 combines with J gene TRBJ1-4; 7 bases are a match to TRBD1. Germline V gene data show CDR1 as KGHSH and CDR2 as LQKENI. This CDR3 is 14 amino acids long. V shed 2 bases, J shed 8 bases, and the junction held 5 bases outside the gene matches. CDR3 in DNA: TGTGCCAGCTCACCAAACCAGGGGGTGGAAAAACTGTTTTTT. This sequence encodes CASSPNQGVEKLFF.

The chain is built from TRBV11-3 and TRBJ2-1; 8 bases are shared with TRBD2. CDR1 and CDR2 from the germline V gene are SGHNT and YENEEA. Germline trimming cut 4 bases from V and 7 bases from J; bases unmatched to any gene: 9. CDR3 length: 15 amino acids. CDR3 amino acids: CASSSRTRGGNEQFF. The CDR3 DNA reads TGTGCCAGCAGCTCTCGGACACGGGGGGGGAATGAGCAGTTCTTC.

The V and J genes are TRBV5-1 and TRBJ1-4; D gene ambiguous. Trimming took off 0 bases at V and 8 bases at J, with 17 bases between the two ends. Germline V gene lookup returns CDR1 SGHRS and CDR2 YFSETQ. The length of the CDR3 is 16 residues. The CDR3 loop is CASSLVGGGGGEKLFF. The CDR3 DNA reads as TGCGCCAGCAGCTTGGTAGGTGGAGGAGGTGGCGAAAAACTGTTTTTT.

V is TRBV27 and J is TRBJ2-1, with TRBD1 matching 7 bases. The CDR3 length is 18 residues. J gave up 2 bases and V 2 bases, and 12 bases lay outside the gene matches. The germline CDR1 and CDR2 sequences are MNHEY and SMNVEV (reference sequence). The CDR3 sequence: CASSLRTFQGGPYNEQFF. The CDR3 DNA is TGTGCCAGCAGTTTACGGACCTTCCAAGGGGGCCCCTACAATGAGCAGTTCTTC.

The chain recombines TRBV19 with TRBJ2-2, with TRBD2 matching over 9 bases. Germline V CDR1 and CDR2: LNHDA, SQIVND (reference sequence). V lost 3 bases and J lost 2; bases outside the gene matches: 4. The CDR3 extends over 16 amino acids. CDR3 in amino acids: CASSIWGLANTGELFF. The CDR3 nucleotides read TGTGCCAGTAGTATTTGGGGACTAGCAAACACCGGGGAGCTGTTTTTT.